Listed below are T cell receptor beta chains from one sample, sequenced in a study of cytomegalovirus exposure and HLA in healthy donors. The protocol was immunoSEQ multiplex PCR, while the TCRdb copy is restricted to in-frame clones and leaves out a portion. The sample has around 160,000 clones; more than 65% are singletons. Sequencing was performed on PBMCs. All receptors come from a man in his late teens or twenties in good health and CMV-seropositive. The CDR3 runs from the conserved cysteine through the conserved F or W. Fields, in order: D gene, clone size, J gene, V gene, CDR3 protein. A D gene is named only where the DNA matches it firmly. Not all rows give a size; the values are once, few, many and, for expanded clones, a class.

>-|-|TRBJ2-1|TRBV9
CASSVGLVGGPIDEQFF
>-|-|TRBJ1-5|TRBV19
CASTVEVYDNQPQHF
>-|-|TRBJ1-5|TRBV6-1
CASSEEITWDIYQPQHF
>-|-|TRBJ1-2|TRBV6-4
CASSPEGRSYGYTF
>-|-|TRBJ1-5|TRBV2
CASSVVFEGSQPQHF
>-|-|TRBJ1-5|TRBV7-2
CASSLAQDPNQPQHF
>TRBD2|-|TRBJ2-7|TRBV7-8
CASRFAAGGYEQYF
>TRBD1|once|TRBJ1-3|TRBV9
CASSGSQGARGNTIYF
>-|-|TRBJ1-2|TRBV6-1
CASSAGGGERSTF
>-|-|TRBJ1-5|TRBV9
CASSSGGTDNQPQHF
>-|-|TRBJ1-1|TRBV27
CASSPLISTEAFF
>-|-|TRBJ1-2|TRBV2
CASSEPDSLYGYTF
>TRBD2|once|TRBJ2-1|TRBV30
CAWSVWDSGFLTSGRDEQFF
>-|few|TRBJ1-1|TRBV19
CASSARKAENTEAFF